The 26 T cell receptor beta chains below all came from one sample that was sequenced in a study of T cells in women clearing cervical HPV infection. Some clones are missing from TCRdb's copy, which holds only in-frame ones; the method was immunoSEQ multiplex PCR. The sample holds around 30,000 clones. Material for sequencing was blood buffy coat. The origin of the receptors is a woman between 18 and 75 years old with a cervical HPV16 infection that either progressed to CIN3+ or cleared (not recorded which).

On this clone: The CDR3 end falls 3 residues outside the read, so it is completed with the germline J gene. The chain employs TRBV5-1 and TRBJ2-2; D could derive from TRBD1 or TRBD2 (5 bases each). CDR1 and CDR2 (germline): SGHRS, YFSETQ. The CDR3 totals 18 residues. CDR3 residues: CASSSSGNNPSGANVLFF. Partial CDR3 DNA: TGCGCCAGCAGCTCCTCGGGAAACAACCCCTCTGGGGCCAACGTG.

The CDR3 here is CASSGGGTQQETQYF. CDR3 DNA, as far as it was read: TGTGCCAGCAGTGGGGGCGGGACGCAACAAGAGACC. The chain couples TRBV12-3 or TRBV12-4 to TRBJ2-5; perhaps D is TRBD1 or TRBD2 (6 bases each). Read coverage stops 3 residues before the CDR3 terminus; the germline J gene supplies the remainder. V gave up 5 bases and J gave up 2 bases, with 15 bases separating them. The CDR3 is 15 residues long.

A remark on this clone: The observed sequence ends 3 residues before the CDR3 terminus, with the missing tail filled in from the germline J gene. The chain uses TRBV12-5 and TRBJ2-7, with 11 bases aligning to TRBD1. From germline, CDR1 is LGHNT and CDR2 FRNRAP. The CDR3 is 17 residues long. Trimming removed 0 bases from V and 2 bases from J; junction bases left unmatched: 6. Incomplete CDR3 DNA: TGTGCTAGTGGTTTGGTACTAGGGACAGGGGGGACCTACGAG. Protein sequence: CASGLVLGTGGTYE. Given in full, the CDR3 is CASGLVLGTGGTYEQYF.

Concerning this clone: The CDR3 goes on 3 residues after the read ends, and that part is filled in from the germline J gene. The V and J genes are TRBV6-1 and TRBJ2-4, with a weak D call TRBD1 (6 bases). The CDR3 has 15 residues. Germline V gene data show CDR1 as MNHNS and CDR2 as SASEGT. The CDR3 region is CASSGRRTADRGQYF. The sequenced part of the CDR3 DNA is TGTGCCAGCAGTGGGCGTCGGACAGCCGACCGTGGT.

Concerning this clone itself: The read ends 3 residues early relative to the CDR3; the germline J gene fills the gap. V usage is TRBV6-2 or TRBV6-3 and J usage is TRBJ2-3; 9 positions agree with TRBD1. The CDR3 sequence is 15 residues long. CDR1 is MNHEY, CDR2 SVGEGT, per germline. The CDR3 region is CASRKTGGRNQPQYF. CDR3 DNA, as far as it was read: TGTGCCAGCAGGAAAACAGGGGGCAGAAATCAGCCG.

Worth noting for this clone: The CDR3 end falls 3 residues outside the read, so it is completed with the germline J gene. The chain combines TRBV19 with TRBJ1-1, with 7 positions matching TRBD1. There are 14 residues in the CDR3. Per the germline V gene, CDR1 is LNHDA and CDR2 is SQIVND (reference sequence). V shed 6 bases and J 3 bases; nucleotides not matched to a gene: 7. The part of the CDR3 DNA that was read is TGTGCCAGTAGCAACACAGGGGCCGACACTGAA. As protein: CASSNTGADTE. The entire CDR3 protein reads CASSNTGADTEAFF.

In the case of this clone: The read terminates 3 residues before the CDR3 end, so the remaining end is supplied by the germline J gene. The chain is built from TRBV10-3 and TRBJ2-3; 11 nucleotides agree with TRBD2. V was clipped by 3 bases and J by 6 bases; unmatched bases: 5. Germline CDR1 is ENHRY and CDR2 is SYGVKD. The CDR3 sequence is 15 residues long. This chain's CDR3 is CAISDSGGAIDTQYF. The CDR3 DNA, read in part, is TGTGCCATCAGTGATAGCGGGGGGGCAATCGATACG.

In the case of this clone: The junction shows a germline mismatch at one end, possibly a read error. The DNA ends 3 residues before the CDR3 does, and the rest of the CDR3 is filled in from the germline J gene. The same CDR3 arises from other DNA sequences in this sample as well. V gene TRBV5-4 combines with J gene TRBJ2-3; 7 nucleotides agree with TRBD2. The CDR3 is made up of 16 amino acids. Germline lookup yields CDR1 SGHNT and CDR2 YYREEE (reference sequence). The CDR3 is CASSLLGGDLTDTQYF. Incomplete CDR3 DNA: TGTGCTAGCAGCTTGTTGGGGGGGGACCTCACAGATACG.

CDR3 loop: CASSRTGAGANVLTF. The CDR3 DNA, read in part, is TGCGCCAGCAGCAGGACAGGGGCTGGGGCCAACGTC. This chain uses TRBV5-1 with TRBJ2-6, with TRBD1 matching 9 bases. The CDR3 is cut off 3 residues early in the read; its end comes from the germline J gene. The trim removed 4 bases at V and 2 bases at J, leaving 1 base unmatched. The CDR3 sequence is 15 residues long. Germline CDR1 reads SGHRS; CDR2 reads YFSETQ.

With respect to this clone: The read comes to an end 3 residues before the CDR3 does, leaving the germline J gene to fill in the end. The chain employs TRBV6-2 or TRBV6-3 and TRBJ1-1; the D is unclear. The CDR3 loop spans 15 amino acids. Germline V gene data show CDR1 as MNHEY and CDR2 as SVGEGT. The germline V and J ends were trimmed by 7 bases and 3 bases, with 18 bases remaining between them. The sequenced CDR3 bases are TGTGCCAGCACCCCAAAGGGTTGGGCCCACACTGAA. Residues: CASTPKGWAHTE. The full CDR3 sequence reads CASTPKGWAHTEAFF.

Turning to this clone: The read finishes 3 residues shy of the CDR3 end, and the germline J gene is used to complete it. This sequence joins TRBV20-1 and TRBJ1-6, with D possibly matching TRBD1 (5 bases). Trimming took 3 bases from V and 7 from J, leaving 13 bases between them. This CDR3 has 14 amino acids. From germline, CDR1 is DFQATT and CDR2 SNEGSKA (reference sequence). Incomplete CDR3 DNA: TGCAGTGCTAGGGAGGGGAACCTAAATTCACCC. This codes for CSAREGNLNSP. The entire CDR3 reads CSAREGNLNSPLHF.

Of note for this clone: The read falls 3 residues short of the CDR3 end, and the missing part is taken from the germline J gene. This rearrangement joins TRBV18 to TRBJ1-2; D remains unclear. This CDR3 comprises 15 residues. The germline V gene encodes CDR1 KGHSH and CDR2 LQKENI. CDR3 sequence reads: CASSGPAGRWDDYTF. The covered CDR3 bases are TGTGCCAGCTCAGGACCAGCGGGTAGATGGGATGAC.

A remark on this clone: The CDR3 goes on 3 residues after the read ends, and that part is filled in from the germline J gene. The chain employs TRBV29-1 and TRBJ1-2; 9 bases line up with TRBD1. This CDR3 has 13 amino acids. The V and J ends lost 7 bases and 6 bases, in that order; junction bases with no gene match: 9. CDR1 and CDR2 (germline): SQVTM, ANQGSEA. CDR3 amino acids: CSARDRVGDGYTF. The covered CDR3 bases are TGCAGCGCCCGGGACAGGGTAGGGGATGGC.

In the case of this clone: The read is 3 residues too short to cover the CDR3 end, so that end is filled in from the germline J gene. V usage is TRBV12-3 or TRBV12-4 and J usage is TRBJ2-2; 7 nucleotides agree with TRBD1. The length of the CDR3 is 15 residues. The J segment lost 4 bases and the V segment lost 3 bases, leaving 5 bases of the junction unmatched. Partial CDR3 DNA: TGTGCCAGCAGTTTGGTGGGACAGCTCACCGGGGAG. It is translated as CASSLVGQLTGE. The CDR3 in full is CASSLVGQLTGELFF.

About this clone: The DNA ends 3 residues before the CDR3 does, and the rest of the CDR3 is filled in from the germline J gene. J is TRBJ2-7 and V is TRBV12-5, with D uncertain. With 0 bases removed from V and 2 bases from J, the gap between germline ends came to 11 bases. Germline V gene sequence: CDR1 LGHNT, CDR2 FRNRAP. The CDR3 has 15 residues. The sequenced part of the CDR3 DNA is TGTGCTAGTGGTTTGGTAAACAGCCCTGCCTACGAG. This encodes CASGLVNSPAYE. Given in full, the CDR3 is CASGLVNSPAYEQYF.

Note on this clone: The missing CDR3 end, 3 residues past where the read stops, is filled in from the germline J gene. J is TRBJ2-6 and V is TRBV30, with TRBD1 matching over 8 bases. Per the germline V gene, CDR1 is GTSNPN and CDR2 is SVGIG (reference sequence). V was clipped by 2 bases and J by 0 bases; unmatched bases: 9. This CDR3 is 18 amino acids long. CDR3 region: CAWSNQGQAYSGANVLTF. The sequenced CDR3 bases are TGTGCCTGGAGTAACCAGGGACAGGCCTACTCTGGGGCCAACGTC.

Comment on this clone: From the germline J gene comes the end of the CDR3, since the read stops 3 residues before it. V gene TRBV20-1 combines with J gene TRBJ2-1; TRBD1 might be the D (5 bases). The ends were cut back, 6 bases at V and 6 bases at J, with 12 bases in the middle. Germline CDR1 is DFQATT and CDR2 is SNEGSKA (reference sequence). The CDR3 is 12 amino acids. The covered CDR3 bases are TGCAGTGCCCAAGGACAAATCAATGAG. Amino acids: CSAQGQINE. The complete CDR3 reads CSAQGQINEQFF.

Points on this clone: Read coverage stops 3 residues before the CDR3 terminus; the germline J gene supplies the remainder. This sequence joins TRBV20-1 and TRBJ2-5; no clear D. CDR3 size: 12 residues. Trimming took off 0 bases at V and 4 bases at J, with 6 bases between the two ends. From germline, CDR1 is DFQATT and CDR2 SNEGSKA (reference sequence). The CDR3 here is CSARDLVETQYF. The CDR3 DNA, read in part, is TGCAGTGCTAGAGATCTTGTAGAGACC.

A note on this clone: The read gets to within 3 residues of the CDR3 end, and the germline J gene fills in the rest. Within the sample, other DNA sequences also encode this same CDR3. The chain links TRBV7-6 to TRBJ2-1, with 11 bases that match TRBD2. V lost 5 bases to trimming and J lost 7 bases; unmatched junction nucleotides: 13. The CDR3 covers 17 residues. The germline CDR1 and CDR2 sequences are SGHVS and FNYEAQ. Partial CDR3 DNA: TGTGCCAGCAGCCCGATGGGAGGTAGCGGGGGGGTGAATGAG. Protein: CASSPMGGSGGVNE. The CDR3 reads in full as CASSPMGGSGGVNEQFF.

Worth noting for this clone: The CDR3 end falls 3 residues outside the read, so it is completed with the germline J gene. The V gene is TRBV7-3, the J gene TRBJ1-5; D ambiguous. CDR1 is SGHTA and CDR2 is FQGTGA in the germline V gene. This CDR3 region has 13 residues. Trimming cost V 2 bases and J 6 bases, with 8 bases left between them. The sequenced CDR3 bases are TGTGCCAGCAGCTTAGGCCTAGGTCAGCCC. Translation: CASSLGLGQP. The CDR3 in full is CASSLGLGQPQHF.

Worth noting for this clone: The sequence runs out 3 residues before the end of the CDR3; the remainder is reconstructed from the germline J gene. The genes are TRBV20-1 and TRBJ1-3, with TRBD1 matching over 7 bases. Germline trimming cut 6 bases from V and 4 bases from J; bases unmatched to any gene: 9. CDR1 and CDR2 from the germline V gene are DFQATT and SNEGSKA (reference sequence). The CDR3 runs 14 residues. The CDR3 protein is CSATTGAEGNTIYF. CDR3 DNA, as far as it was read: TGCAGTGCAACCACAGGGGCGGAAGGAAACACC.

The sequenced CDR3 bases are TGTGCCAGCTCACCCGAAACCAGTGAA. Its protein is CASSPETSE. In full, the CDR3 reads CASSPETSEAFF. This chain links TRBV18 with TRBJ1-1; D gene ambiguous. Coverage ceases 3 residues before the CDR3 finishes, and the germline J gene fills in the end. The V and J ends lost 3 bases and 7 bases respectively, with 9 bases between them. The CDR3 runs 12 residues. In germline, CDR1 is KGHSH, CDR2 LQKENI.

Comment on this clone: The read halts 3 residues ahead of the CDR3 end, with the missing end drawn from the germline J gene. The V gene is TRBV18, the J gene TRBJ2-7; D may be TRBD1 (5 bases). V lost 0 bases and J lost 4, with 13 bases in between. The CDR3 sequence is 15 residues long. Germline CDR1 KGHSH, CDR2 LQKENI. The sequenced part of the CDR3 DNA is TGTGCCAGCTCACCACCTCTCAGGGCAGAATACGAG. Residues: CASSPPLRAEYE. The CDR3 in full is CASSPPLRAEYEQYF.

The CDR3 DNA, read in part, is TGTGCCAGCAGACCCGGAATGGGCAGGGAAGGGGATACG. Amino acid sequence: CASRPGMGREGDT. The entire CDR3 sequence reads CASRPGMGREGDTQYF. The chain couples TRBV6-2 or TRBV6-3 to TRBJ2-3; D possibly corresponds to TRBD1 (5 bases). The read comes to an end 3 residues before the CDR3 does, leaving the germline J gene to fill in the end. The CDR3 totals 16 residues. Germline-derived CDR1 and CDR2 are MNHEY and SVGEGT. Trimming removed 6 bases from V and 6 bases from J, with 22 bases in between.

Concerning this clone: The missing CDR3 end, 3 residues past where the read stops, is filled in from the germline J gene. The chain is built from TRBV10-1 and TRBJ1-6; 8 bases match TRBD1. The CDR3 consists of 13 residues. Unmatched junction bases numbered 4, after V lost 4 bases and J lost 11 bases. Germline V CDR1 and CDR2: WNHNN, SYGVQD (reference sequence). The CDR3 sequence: CASSVGQGTPLHF. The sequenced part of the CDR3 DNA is TGCGCCAGCAGTGTCGGACAGGGTACACCC.

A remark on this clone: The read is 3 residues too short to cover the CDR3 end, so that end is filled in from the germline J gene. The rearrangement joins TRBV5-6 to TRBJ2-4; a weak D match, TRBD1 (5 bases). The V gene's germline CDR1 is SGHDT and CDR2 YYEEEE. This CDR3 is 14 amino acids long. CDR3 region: CASSPKGRFYGQYF. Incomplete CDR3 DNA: TGTGCCAGCAGCCCCAAGGGGCGGTTCTATGGT. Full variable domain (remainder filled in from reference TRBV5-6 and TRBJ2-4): DAGVTQSPTHLIKTRGQQVTLRCSPKSGHDTVSWYQQALGQGPQFIFQYYEEEERQRGNFPDRFSGHQFPNYSSELNVNALLLGDSALYLCASSPKGRFYGQYFGAGTRLSVL.